One sample yielded the 14 T cell receptor beta chains listed below, sequenced in a study of cytomegalovirus exposure and HLA in healthy donors. Primers for the PCR totalled 60 Vbeta and 13 Jbeta. Using immunoSEQ multiplex PCR, the repertoire was profiled, and TCRdb retains in-frame clones only, with some absent. Of about 160,000 clones in the sample, around 79% were seen once. Sequencing input: PBMCs. The source of these receptors is a man aged 40-49 years in good health and CMV-seronegative.

This rearrangement joins TRBV7-9 to TRBJ1-1; D is unresolved. Germline V gives CDR1 SEHNR, CDR2 FQNEAQ (reference sequence). V gave up 0 bases and J gave up 10 bases, with 12 bases separating them. This CDR3 region has 13 residues. The CDR3 DNA is TGTGCCAGCAGCTTAGCGGGAACAGCGGCAGCTTTCTTT. Translated, it gives CASSLAGTAAAFF.

This chain joins TRBV19 and TRBJ2-2, with 9 bases matching TRBD2. With 5 bases clipped from V and 4 bases from J, the junction kept 5 bases outside the gene matches. Germline CDR1 and CDR2: LNHDA and SQIVND (reference sequence). The CDR3 sequence is 15 residues long. CDR3 amino acids: CASSYSGSGTGELFF. CDR3 sequence (DNA): TGTGCCAGTAGTTATAGCGGGAGCGGCACCGGGGAGCTGTTTTTT.

CDR3 nucleotides: TGTGCCAGCAGTCAGACAGGGGAGAGCACAGATACGCAGTATTTT. Translated: CASSQTGESTDTQYF. The gene calls are TRBV6-5 and TRBJ2-3; 8 bases line up with TRBD1. Germline-derived CDR1 and CDR2 are MNHEY and SVGAGI. The V and J ends lost 5 bases and 0 bases, in that order; junction bases with no gene match: 4. This CDR3 contains 15 residues.

DNA for the CDR3: TGTGCCAGCAGTTACGGGGGGACGGTCTACGAGCAGTACTTC. It encodes CASSYGGTVYEQYF. The chain uses TRBV6-5 and TRBJ2-7; a weak D match, TRBD2 (6 bases). The CDR3 is 14 amino acids. V was trimmed by 2 bases and J by 3 bases, leaving 11 bases between them. From germline, CDR1 is MNHEY and CDR2 SVGAGI.

The chain is built from TRBV27 and TRBJ2-3, with D perhaps matching TRBD2 (6 bases). CDR1 and CDR2 (germline): MNHEY, SMNVEV (reference sequence). This CDR3 comprises 19 residues. V gave up 2 bases and J gave up 5 bases, with 26 bases separating them. The chain's CDR3 is CASSLTKNRGTPYKDTQYF. CDR3 DNA sequence: TGTGCCAGCAGTTTAACCAAAAACCGCGGGACCCCCTACAAAGATACGCAGTATTTT.

The rearrangement uses TRBV7-2 and TRBJ2-5; 11 bases line up with TRBD1. CDR1 SGHTA and CDR2 FQGNSA come from the germline V gene. This CDR3 is 15 amino acids long. The junction had 7 bases not matched to a gene; V was cut back by 5 bases and J by 5 bases. The CDR3 DNA sequence: TGTGCCAGCAGCCCGGACAGGGGGCGGCTCGAGACCCAGTACTTC. This translates into CASSPDRGRLETQYF.

The chain combines TRBV18 with TRBJ2-1; 7 nucleotides match TRBD2. V gave up 3 bases and J gave up 9 bases; unmatched junction bases: 11. Germline V gives CDR1 KGHSH, CDR2 LQKENI. This CDR3 has 15 residues. CDR3 protein: CASSPTSLVVGEQFF. In DNA form, the CDR3 reads TGTGCCAGCTCACCGACTAGCTTAGTCGTCGGTGAGCAGTTCTTC.

The J gene is TRBJ2-7, the V gene TRBV19, with 8 nucleotides matching TRBD1. V was clipped by 8 bases and J by 2 bases; unmatched bases: 5. CDR3 length: 13 residues. Germline CDR1 LNHDA, CDR2 SQIVND (reference sequence). The CDR3: CASGDRTPYEQYF. CDR3 coding DNA: TGTGCCAGTGGGGACAGGACGCCCTACGAGCAGTACTTC.

As concerns this clone: The junction departs from germline at one end; a sequencing error may be responsible. V is TRBV7-7 and J is TRBJ2-1; 8 bases match TRBD2. CDR3 length: 15 amino acids. Germline values: CDR1 SSHAT, CDR2 FNYEAQ (reference sequence). CDR3 coding DNA: TGTGCTAGCAGCCCACTAGCGGTCATGGACAATGAGCAGTTCTTC. Its translation: CASSPLAVMDNEQFF.

V and J are TRBV7-2 and TRBJ1-1; D unclear. CDR3 size: 14 residues. From germline, CDR1 is SGHTA and CDR2 FQGNSA. V was pared by 5 bases and J by 1 base, with 11 bases between. In DNA form, the CDR3 reads TGTGCCAGCAGCCGACCTACAGAGAACACTGAAGCTTTCTTT. Its translation: CASSRPTENTEAFF. The full variable domain, rest sourced from reference TRBV7-2 and TRBJ1-1, is GAGVSQSPSNKVTEKGKDVELRCDPISGHTALYWYRQSLGQGLEFLIYFQGNSAPDKSGLPSDRFSAERTGGSVSTLTIQRTQQEDSAVYLCASSRPTENTEAFFGQGTRLTVV.

The V call is TRBV5-1, the J call TRBJ2-5, with D maybe TRBD2 (7 bases). CDR3 length: 14 amino acids. Germline lookup yields CDR1 SGHRS and CDR2 YFSETQ. V lost 1 base and J lost 5, with 12 bases in between. CDR3 in amino acids: CASSLWGGEETQYF. DNA for the CDR3: TGCGCCAGCAGCTTGTGGGGGGGCGAGGAGACCCAGTACTTC.

This clone has just a few counts. This chain links TRBV28 with TRBJ1-2; weak D call: TRBD1 (6 bases). The CDR3 is made up of 15 amino acids. The ends were cut back, 4 bases at V and 5 bases at J, with 17 bases in the middle. Germline CDR1 and CDR2: MDHEN and SYDVKM. The CDR3 DNA follows: TGTGCCAGCAGTTACATTCAGGGGAGCCCTTATGGCTACACCTTC. This translates into CASSYIQGSPYGYTF.

This sequence joins TRBV6-1 and TRBJ2-5; 8 bases agree with TRBD1. V shed 6 bases and J 4 bases; nucleotides not matched to a gene: 7. This CDR3 has 14 amino acids. CDR1 and CDR2 from the germline V gene are MNHNS and SASEGT. CDR3 coding DNA: TGTGCCAGCAGAGGTCAGGGGGCGCGAGAGACCCAGTACTTC. This sequence encodes CASRGQGARETQYF.

The chain has TRBV7-6 and TRBJ2-1; TRBD2 matches at 9 bases. Germline V gene data show CDR1 as SGHVS and CDR2 as FNYEAQ. Unmatched junction bases numbered 4, after V lost 1 base and J lost 0 bases. This CDR3 contains 17 residues. The CDR3 sequence: CASSLGTSASSYNEQFF. DNA of the CDR3: TGTGCCAGCAGCTTAGGGACTAGCGCGAGCTCCTACAATGAGCAGTTCTTC.